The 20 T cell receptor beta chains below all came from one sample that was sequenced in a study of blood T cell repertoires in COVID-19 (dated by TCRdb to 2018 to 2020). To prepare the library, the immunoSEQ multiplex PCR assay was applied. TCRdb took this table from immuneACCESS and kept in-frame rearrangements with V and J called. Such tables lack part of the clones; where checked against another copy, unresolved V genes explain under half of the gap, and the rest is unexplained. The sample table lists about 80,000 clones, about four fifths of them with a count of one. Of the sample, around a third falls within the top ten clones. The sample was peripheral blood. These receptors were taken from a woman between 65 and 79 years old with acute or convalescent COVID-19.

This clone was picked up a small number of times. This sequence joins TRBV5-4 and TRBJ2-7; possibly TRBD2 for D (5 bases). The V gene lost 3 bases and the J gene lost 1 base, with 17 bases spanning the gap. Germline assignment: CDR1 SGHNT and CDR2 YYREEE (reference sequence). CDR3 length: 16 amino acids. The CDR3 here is CASSSRDLGLSYEQYF. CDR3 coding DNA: TGTGCCAGCAGCTCCCGGGATCTAGGTTTATCCTACGAGCAGTACTTC.

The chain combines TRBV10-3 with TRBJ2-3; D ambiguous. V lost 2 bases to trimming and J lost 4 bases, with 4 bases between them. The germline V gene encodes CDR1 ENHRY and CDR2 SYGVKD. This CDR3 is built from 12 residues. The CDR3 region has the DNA TGTGCCATCAGTGAGACTCCAGATACGCAGTATTTT. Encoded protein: CAISETPDTQYF.

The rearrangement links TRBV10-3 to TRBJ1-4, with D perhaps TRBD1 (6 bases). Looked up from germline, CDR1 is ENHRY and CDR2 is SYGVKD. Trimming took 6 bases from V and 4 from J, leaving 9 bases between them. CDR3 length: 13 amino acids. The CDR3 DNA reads TGTGCCATCAGGGACAGAGATAATGAAAAACTGTTTTTT. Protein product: CAIRDRDNEKLFF.

CDR3 coding DNA: TGTGCCAGCAGCGCCCAAGCGGGAGGGCCGTATGAGCAGTTCTTC. This gives the protein CASSAQAGGPYEQFF. The gene calls are TRBV9 and TRBJ2-1; 10 nucleotides align to TRBD2. Germline CDR1 SGDLS, CDR2 YYNGEE. The CDR3 has 15 residues. Trimming at V came to 3 bases and at J to 8 bases, leaving 8 bases not matched to a gene.

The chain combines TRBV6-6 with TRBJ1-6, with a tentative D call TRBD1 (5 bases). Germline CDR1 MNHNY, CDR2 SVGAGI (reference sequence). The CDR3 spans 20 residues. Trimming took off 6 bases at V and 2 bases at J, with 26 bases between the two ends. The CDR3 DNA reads TGTGCCAGCAGCCCAGACTCAGGGCGCTTTACAGGCACCTATAATTCACCCCTCCACTTT. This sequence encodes CASSPDSGRFTGTYNSPLHF.

The DNA for the CDR3 is TGCGCCAGCAGCTTGGGACAGAGTAACTATGGCTACACCTTC. Protein product: CASSLGQSNYGYTF. This chain joins TRBV5-1 and TRBJ1-2, with D perhaps TRBD1 (5 bases). In germline, CDR1 is SGHRS, CDR2 YFSETQ. The CDR3 sequence is 14 residues long. The ends were cut back, 0 bases at V and 1 base at J, with 7 bases in the middle.

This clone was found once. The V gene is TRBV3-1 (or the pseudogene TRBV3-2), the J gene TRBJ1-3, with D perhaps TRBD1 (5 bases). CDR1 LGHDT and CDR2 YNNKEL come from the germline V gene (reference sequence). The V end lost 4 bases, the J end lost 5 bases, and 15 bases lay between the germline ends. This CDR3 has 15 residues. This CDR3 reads CASSPGTGRRNTIYF. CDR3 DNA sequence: TGTGCCAGCAGCCCCGGTACAGGAAGGCGAAACACCATATATTTT.

The CDR3 sequence is CSYSPGTALSEQYF. As DNA, the CDR3 is TGCAGCTACTCCCCCGGGACAGCCCTTTCCGAGCAGTACTTC. J is TRBJ2-7 and V is TRBV29-1; 7 bases agree with TRBD1. Germline assignment: CDR1 SQVTM and CDR2 ANQGSEA. The CDR3 runs 14 residues. Trimming at V came to 8 bases and at J to 6 bases, leaving 16 bases not matched to a gene.

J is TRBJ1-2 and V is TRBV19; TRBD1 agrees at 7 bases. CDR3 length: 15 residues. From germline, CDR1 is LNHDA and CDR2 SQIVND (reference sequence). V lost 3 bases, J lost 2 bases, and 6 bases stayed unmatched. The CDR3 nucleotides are TGTGCCAGTAGTATTCGTTCGGACAGGAACTATGGCTACACCTTC. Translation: CASSIRSDRNYGYTF.

In DNA form, the CDR3 reads TGTGCCAGCAGTGTCCAGGGATATACGCAGTATTTT. Protein product: CASSVQGYTQYF. The rearrangement joins TRBV2 to TRBJ2-3, with a weak D call TRBD1 (5 bases). The CDR3 extends over 12 amino acids. The germline CDR1 and CDR2 sequences are SNHLY and FYNNEI. V lost 4 bases to trimming and J lost 7 bases, with 9 bases between them.

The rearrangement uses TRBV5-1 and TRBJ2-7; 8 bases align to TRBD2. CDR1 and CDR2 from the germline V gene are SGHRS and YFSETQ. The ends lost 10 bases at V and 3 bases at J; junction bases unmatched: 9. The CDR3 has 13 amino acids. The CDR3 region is CARGHGGGYEQYF. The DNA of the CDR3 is TGCGCCCGTGGACACGGGGGGGGCTACGAGCAGTACTTC.

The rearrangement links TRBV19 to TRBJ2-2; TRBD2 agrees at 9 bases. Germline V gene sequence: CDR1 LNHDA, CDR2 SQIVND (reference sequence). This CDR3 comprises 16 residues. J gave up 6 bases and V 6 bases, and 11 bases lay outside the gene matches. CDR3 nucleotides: TGTGCCAGTAGGGGCAATAGCGGGAGCTGGGCCGGGGAGCTGTTTTTT. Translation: CASRGNSGSWAGELFF.

The CDR3 protein is CASSQADRNSPLHF. The CDR3 DNA reads TGTGCCAGCAGCCAAGCCGACAGAAATTCACCCCTCCACTTT. This chain uses TRBV3-1 (or the pseudogene TRBV3-2) with TRBJ1-6, with D perhaps TRBD1 (5 bases). CDR3 length: 14 residues. Germline V CDR1 and CDR2: LGHDT, YNNKEL (reference sequence). Trimming cost V 1 base and J 7 bases, with 8 bases left between them.

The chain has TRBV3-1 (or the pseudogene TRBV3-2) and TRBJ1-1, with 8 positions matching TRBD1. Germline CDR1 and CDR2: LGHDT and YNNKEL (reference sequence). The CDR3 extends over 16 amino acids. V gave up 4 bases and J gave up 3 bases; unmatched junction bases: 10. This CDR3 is CASSPQAGGLDTEAFF. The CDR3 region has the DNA TGTGCCAGCAGCCCCCAGGCAGGGGGCCTTGACACTGAAGCTTTCTTT.

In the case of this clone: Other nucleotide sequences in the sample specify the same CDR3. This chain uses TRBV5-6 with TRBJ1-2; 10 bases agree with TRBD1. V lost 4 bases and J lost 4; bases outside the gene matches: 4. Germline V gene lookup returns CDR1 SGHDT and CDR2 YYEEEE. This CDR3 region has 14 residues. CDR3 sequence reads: CASSVGQGTYGYTF. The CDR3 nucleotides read TGTGCCAGCAGCGTGGGACAGGGGACCTATGGCTACACCTTC.

As DNA, the CDR3 is TGTGCCAGCAGCTTATTGGGGGGTAATACCAACACCGGGGAGCTGTTTTTT. Its translation is CASSLLGGNTNTGELFF. The chain carries TRBV7-3 and TRBJ2-2, with D possibly matching TRBD2 (6 bases). V lost 2 bases to trimming and J lost 2 bases, with 15 bases between them. This CDR3 is 17 amino acids long. Germline CDR1 and CDR2: SGHTA and FQGTGA.

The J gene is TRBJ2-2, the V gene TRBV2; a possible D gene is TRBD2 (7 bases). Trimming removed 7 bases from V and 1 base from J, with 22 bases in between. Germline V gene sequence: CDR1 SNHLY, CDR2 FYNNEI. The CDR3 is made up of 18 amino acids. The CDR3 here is CASKRVEGGYGNTGELFF. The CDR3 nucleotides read TGTGCCAGCAAGAGGGTAGAGGGGGGGTATGGGAACACCGGGGAGCTGTTTTTT. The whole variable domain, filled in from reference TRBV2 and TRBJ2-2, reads EPEVTQTPSHQVTQMGQEVILRCVPISNHLYFYWYRQILGQKVEFLVSFYNNEISEKSEIFDDQFSVERPDGSNFTLKIRSTKLEDSAMYFCASKRVEGGYGNTGELFFGEGSRLTVL.

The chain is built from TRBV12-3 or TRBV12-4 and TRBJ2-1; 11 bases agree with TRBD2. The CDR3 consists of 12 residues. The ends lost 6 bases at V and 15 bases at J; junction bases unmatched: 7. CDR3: CASSKLAGVPFF. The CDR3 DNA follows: TGTGCCAGCAGCAAACTAGCGGGAGTACCGTTCTTC.

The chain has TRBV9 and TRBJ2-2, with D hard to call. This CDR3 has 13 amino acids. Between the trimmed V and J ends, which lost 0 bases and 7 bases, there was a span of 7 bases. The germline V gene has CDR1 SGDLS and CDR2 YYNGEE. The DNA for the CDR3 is TGTGCCAGCAGCGTAGTTCCAGACGGGGAGCTGTTTTTT. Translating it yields CASSVVPDGELFF.

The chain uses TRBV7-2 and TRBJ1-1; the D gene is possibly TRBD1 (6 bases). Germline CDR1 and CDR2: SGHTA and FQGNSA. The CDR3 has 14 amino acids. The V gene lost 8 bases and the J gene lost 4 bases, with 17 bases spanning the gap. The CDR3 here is CASSRPTGGTEAFF. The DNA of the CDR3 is TGTGCCAGCTCCCGTCCGACAGGAGGCACTGAAGCTTTCTTT. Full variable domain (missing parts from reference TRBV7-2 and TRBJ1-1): GAGVSQSPSNKVTEKGKDVELRCDPISGHTALYWYRQSLGQGLEFLIYFQGNSAPDKSGLPSDRFSAERTGGSVSTLTIQRTQQEDSAVYLCASSRPTGGTEAFFGQGTRLTVV.